Sequencing of this TCR beta chain was carried out in a study of spatial heterogeneity in lung cancer. Whole-study findings and limits: The study found that expanded intratumoral alpha and beta TCR counts tracked tumor mutation counts.

This clonotype appeared many times. What it binds is unknown. The library protocol tagged each TCR cDNA with a unique molecular identifier. TCRdb processed the 5' RACE reads anew with MiXCR; each CDR3 protein has one entry. The sample lists 20,000 to 30,000 distinct CDR3 sequences, approximately 9% occurring once. Sample time point: sample taken at primary tumor resection. The donors, 72 patients with untreated early-stage non-small cell lung cancer, provided the samples. Sequencing of whole RNA from tumor, nontumor lung or frozen PBMC involved no sorting. With 7 bases clipped from V and 1 base from J, the junction kept 10 bases outside the gene matches. The CDR3 is 18 residues long. The germline V gene encodes CDR1 LNHDA and CDR2 SQIVND (reference sequence).

The source is a male donor with early-stage non-small cell lung cancer. This chain uses TRBV19 with TRBJ2-6, with TRBD1 matching over 10 bases. The material sequenced was lung tumor tissue, taken at surgery. The chain's CDR3 is CASTTGQGWKSGANVLTF. CDR3 nucleotides: TGTGCCAGTACGACGGGACAGGGGTGGAAGTCTGGGGCCAACGTCCTGACTTTC. The variable domain in full, with the rest retrieved from reference TRBV19 and TRBJ2-6, is DGGITQSPKYLFRKEGQNVTLSCEQNLNHDAMYWYRQDPGQGLRLIYYSQIVNDFQKGDIAEGYSVSREKKESFPLTVTSAQKNPTAFYLCASTTGQGWKSGANVLTFGAGSRLTVL.